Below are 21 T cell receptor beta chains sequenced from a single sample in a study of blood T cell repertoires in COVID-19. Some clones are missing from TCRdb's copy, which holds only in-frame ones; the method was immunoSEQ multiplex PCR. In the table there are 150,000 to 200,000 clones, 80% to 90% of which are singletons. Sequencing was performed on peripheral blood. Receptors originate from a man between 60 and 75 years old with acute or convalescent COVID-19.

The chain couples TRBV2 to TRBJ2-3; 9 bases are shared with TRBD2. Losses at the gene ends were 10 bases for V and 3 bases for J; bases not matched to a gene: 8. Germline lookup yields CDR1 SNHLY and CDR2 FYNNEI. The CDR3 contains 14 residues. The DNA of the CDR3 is TGTGCCACCGCTAGCGGGAAGGGGACAGATACGCAGTATTTT. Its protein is CATASGKGTDTQYF.

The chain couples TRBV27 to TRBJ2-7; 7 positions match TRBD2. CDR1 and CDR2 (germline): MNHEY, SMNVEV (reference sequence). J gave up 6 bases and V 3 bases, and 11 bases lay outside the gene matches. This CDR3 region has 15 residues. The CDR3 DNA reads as TGTGCCAGCAGTTTCTGGACTAGTGGGCCCCTCGAGCAGTACTTC. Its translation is CASSFWTSGPLEQYF.

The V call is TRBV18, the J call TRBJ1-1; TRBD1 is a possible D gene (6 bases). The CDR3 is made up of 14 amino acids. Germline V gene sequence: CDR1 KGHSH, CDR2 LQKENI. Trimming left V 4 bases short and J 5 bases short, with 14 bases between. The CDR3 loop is CASSRTTGQTEAFF. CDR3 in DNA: TGTGCCAGCTCACGGACAACAGGGCAGACTGAAGCTTTCTTT.

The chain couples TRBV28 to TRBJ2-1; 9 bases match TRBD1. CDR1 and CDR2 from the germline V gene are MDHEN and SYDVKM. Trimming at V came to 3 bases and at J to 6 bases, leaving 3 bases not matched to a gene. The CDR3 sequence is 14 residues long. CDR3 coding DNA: TGTGCCAGCAGTTTCTACAGGGGGCCCAATGAGCAGTTCTTC. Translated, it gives CASSFYRGPNEQFF.

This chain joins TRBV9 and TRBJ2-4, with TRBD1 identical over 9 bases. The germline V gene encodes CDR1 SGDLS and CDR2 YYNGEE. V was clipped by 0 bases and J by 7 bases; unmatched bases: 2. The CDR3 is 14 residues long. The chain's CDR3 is CASSVGGTGNIQYF. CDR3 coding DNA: TGTGCCAGCAGCGTAGGGGGGACAGGGAACATTCAGTACTTC.

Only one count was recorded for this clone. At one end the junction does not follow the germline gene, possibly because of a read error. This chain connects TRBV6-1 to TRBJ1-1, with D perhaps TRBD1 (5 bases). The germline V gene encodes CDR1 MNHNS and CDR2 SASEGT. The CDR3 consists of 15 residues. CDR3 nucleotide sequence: TGTGCCAGCAGTGAAGCAATGGTGGGGGGGGGAGATTTTGAGTTT. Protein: CASSEAMVGGGDFEF.

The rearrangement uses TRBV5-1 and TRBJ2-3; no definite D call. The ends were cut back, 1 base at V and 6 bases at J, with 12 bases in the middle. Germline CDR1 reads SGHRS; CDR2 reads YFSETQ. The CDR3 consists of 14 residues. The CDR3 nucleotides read TGCGCCAGCAGCTTGATGCGTCCCACGGATACGCAGTATTTT. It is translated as CASSLMRPTDTQYF.

This CDR3 reads CASSVPSTGVGNTIYF. CDR3 nucleotide sequence: TGCGCCAGCAGCGTTCCGTCCACAGGGGTCGGAAACACCATATATTTT. The chain recombines TRBV5-1 with TRBJ1-3; 7 positions match TRBD1. Germline CDR1 is SGHRS and CDR2 is YFSETQ. The CDR3 has 16 residues. V dropped 4 bases and J dropped 4; count of bases not matched to a gene: 11.

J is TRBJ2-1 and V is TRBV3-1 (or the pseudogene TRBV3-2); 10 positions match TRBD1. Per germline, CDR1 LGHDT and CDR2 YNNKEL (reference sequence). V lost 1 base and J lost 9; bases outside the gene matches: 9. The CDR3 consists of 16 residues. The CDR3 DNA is TGTGCCAGCAGCCAAGTAGGGGACAGGGGTCGTAGTGAGCAGTTCTTC. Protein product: CASSQVGDRGRSEQFF.

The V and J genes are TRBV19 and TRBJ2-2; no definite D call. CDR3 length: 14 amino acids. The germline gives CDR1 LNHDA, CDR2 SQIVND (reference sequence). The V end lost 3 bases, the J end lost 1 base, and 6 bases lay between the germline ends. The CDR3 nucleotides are TGTGCCAGTAGTATCATCCAGAACACCGGGGAGCTGTTTTTT. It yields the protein CASSIIQNTGELFF.

CDR3: CASSQRGLSQETQYF. The CDR3 region has the DNA TGCGCCAGCAGCCAACGGGGGTTAAGTCAAGAGACCCAGTACTTC. The rearrangement joins TRBV4-1 to TRBJ2-5, with D perhaps matching TRBD2 (6 bases). Trimming took 2 bases from V and 2 from J, leaving 12 bases between them. Looked up from germline, CDR1 is MGHRA and CDR2 is YSYEKL. This CDR3 is built from 15 residues.

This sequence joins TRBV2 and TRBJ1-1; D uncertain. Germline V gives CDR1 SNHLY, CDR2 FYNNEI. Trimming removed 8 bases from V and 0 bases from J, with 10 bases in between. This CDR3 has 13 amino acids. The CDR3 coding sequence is TGTGCCAGCGACGGCGGGATGAACACTGAAGCTTTCTTT. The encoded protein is CASDGGMNTEAFF. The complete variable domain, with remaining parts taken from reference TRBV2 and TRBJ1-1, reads EPEVTQTPSHQVTQMGQEVILRCVPISNHLYFYWYRQILGQKVEFLVSFYNNEISEKSEIFDDQFSVERPDGSNFTLKIRSTKLEDSAMYFCASDGGMNTEAFFGQGTRLTVV.

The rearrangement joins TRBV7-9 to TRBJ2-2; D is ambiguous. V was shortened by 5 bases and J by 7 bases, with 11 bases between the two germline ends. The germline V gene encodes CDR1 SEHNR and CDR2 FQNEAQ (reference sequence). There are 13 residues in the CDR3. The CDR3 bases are TGTGCCAGCAGCCTCTCCGGTGTCGGGGAGCTGTTTTTT. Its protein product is CASSLSGVGELFF.

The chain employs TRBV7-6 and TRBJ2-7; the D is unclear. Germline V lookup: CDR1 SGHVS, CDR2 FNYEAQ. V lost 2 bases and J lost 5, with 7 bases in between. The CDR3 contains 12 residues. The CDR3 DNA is TGTGCCAGCAGCTTAAACAGAGACGAGCAGTACTTC. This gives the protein CASSLNRDEQYF.

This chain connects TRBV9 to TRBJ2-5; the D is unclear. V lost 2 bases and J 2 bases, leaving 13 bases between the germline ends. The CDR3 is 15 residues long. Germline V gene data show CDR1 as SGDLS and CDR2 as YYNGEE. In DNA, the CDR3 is TGTGCCAGCAGCGTCCTCTCTGGCTCACAAGAGACCCAGTACTTC. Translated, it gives CASSVLSGSQETQYF.

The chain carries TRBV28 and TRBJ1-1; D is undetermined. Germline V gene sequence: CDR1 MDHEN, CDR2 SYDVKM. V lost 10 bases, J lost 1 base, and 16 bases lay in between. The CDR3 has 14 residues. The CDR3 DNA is TGTGCCACCGGGGTTTTGGGTCGGAACACTGAAGCTTTCTTT. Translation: CATGVLGRNTEAFF.

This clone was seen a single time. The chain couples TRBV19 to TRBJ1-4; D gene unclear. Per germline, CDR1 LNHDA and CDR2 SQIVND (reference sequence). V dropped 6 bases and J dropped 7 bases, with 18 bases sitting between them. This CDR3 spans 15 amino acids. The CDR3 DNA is TGTGCCAGTAGCCCGACTGTTAGAGGGAGTGAAAAACTGTTTTTT. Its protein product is CASSPTVRGSEKLFF. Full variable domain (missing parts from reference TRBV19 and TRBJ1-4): DGGITQSPKYLFRKEGQNVTLSCEQNLNHDAMYWYRQDPGQGLRLIYYSQIVNDFQKGDIAEGYSVSREKKESFPLTVTSAQKNPTAFYLCASSPTVRGSEKLFFGSGTQLSVL.

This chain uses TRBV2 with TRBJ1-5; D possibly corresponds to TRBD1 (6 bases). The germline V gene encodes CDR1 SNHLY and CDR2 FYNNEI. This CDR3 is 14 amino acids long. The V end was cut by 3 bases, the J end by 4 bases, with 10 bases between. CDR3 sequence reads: CASSEGTRNQPQHF. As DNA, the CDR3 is TGTGCCAGCAGTGAGGGGACAAGGAATCAGCCCCAGCATTTT.

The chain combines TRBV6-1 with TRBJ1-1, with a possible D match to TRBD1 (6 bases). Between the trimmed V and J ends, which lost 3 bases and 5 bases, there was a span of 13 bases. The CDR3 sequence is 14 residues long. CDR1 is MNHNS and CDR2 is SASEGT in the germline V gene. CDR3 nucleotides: TGTGCCAGCAGTGAGGAGACAGGAGGAACTGAAGCTTTCTTT. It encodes CASSEETGGTEAFF.

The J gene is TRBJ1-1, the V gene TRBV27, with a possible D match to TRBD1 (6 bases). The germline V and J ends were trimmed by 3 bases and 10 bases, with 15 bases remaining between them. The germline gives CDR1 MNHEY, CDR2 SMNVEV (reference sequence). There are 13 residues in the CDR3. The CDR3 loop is CASSFNPGAGAFF. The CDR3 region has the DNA TGTGCCAGCAGTTTCAATCCAGGGGCAGGAGCTTTCTTT.

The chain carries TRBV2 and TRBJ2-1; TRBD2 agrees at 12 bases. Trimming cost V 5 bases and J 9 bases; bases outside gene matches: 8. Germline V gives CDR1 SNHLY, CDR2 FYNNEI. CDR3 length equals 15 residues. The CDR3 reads CASSPTSGREVEQFF. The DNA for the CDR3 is TGTGCCAGCAGTCCGACTAGCGGGAGAGAAGTTGAGCAGTTCTTC.